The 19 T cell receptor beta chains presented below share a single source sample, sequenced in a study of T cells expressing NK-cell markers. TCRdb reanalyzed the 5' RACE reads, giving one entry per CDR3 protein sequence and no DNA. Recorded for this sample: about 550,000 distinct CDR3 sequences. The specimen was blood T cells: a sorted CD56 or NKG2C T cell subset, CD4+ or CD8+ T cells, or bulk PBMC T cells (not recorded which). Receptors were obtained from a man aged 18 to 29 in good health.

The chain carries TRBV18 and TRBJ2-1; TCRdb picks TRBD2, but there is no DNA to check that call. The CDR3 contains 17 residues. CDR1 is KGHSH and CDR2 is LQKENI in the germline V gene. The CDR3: CASSPPGASGRAHEQFF.

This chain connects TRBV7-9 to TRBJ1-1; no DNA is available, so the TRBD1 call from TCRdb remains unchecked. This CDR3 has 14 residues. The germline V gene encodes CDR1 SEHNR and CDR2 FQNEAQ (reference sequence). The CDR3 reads CASSLGGTNTEAFF.

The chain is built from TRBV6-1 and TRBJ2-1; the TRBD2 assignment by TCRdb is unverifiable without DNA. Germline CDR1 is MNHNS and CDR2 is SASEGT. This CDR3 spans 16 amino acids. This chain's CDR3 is CASSEVLAGALNEQFF.

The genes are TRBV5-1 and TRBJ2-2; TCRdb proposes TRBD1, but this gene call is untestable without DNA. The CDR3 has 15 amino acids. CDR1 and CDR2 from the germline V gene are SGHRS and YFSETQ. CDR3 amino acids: CASSSGTGYTGELFF.

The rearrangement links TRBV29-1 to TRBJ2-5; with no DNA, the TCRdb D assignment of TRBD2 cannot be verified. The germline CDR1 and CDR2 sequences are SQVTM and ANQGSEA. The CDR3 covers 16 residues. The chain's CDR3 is CSVEAKGARPAETQYF.

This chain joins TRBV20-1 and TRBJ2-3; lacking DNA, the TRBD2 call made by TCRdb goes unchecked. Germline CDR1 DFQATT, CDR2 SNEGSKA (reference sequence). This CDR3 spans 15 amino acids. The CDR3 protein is CSARDSSGRTDTQYF.

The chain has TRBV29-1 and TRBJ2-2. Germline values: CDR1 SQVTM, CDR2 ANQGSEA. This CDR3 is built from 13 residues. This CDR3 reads CSVEVSSTGELFF.

This CDR3 reads CASRIGGNRAGELFF. The chain is built from TRBV6-2 or TRBV6-3 and TRBJ2-2; the TCRdb call, TRBD1, lacks DNA for checking. Germline values: CDR1 MNHEY, CDR2 SVGEGT. This CDR3 is 15 amino acids long.

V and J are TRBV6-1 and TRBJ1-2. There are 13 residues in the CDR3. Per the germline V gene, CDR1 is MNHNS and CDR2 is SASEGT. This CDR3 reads CASSEDRGYGYTF.

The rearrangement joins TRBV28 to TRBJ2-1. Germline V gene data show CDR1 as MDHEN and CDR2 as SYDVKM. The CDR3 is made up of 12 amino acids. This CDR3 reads CASTTVYNEQFF.

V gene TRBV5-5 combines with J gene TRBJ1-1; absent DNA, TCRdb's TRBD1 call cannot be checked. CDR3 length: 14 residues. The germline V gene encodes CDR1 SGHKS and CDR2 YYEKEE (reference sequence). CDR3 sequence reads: CASSFLGTGNEAFF.

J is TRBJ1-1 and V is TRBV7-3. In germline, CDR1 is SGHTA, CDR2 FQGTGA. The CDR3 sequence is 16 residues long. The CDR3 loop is CASSPSPLTHYTEAFF.

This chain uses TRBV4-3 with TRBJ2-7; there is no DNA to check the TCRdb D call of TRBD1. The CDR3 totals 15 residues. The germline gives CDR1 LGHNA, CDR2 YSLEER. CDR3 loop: CASSQDRTDLSEQYF.

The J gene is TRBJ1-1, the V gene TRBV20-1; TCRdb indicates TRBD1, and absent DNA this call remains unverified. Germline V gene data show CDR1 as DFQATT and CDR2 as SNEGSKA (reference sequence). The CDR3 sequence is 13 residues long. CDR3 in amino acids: CSAPGQGNTEAFF.

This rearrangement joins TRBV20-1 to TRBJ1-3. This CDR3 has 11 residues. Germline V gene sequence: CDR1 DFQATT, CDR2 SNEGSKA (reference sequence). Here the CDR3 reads CSAVTGNTIYF.

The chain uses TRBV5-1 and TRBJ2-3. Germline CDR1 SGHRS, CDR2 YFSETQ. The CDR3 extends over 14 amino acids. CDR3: CASSLETSTDTQYF.

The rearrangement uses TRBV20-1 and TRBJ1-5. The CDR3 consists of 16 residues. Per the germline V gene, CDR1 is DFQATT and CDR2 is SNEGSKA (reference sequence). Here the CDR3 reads CSAGSSGLVGNQPQHF.

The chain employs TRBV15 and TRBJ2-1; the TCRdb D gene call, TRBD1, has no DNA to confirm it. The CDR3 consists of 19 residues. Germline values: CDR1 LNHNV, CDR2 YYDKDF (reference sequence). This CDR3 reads CATSRGFGREQGKRNEQFF. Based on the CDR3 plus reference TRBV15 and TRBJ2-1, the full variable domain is DAMVIQNPRYQVTQFGKPVTLSCSQTLNHNVMYWYQQKSSQAPKLLFHYYDKDFNNEADTPDNFQSRRPNTSFCFLDIRSPGLGDTAMYLCATSRGFGREQGKRNEQFFGPGTRLTVL.

CDR3 amino acids: CSVISGRAFPRTDTQYF. V is TRBV20-1 and J is TRBJ2-3; TCRdb's D gene call, TRBD2, goes unchecked for lack of DNA. The CDR3 is made up of 17 amino acids. Germline CDR1 DFQATT, CDR2 SNEGSKA (reference sequence).